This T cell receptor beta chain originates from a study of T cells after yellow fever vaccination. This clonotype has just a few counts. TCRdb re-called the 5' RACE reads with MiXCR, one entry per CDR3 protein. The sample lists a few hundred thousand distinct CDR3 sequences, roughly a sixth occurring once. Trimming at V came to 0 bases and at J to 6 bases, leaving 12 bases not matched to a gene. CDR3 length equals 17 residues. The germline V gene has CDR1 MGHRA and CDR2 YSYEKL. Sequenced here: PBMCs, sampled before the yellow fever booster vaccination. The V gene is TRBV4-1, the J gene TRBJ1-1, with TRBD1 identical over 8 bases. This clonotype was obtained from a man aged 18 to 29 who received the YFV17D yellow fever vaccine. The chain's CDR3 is CASSQDSPGQGTSEAFF. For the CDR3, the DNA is TGCGCCAGCAGCCAAGACTCTCCCGGACAGGGAACCTCTGAAGCTTTCTTT.